These 11 T cell receptor beta chains came from one sample sequenced in a study of graft-versus-host responses after intestinal transplantation. Sequenced by immunoSEQ multiplex PCR; TCRdb stores in-frame clones only, minus some. This table holds 3,500 to 4,000 clones, 40% to 50% found once. The researchers put about 200,000 CFSE-labeled responder cells into plates with about 200,000 irradiated, violet-dye-labeled stimulator cells. The sample in question was alloreactive CD8+ T cells from a mixed lymphocyte reaction culture, obtained before transplantation. Specified subset: CFSE-low proliferating T cells sorted from roughly six-day pre-transplant mixed lymphocyte reaction (GvH or HvG direction). These receptors came from a human patient who was an organ donor for intestinal transplantation.

The gene calls are TRBV21-1 and TRBJ1-3; the tabulated D call, TRBD1, remains unverified against the DNA. TRBV21-1 is shown as a pseudogene. The CDR3 is 16 amino acids. The CDR3 reads CASSPPPQTTGNTIYF. The CDR3 DNA reads TGTGCCAGCAGCCCACCCCCACAAACGACTGGAAACACCATATATTTT.

This clone showed up just a few times. The V call is TRBV5-6, the J call TRBJ2-7, with 9 bases lining up with TRBD1. CDR3 length equals 14 residues. Germline lookup yields CDR1 SGHDT and CDR2 YYEEEE. V shed 2 bases, J shed 4 bases, and the junction held 4 bases outside the gene matches. The CDR3, as DNA: TGTGCCAGCAGCTTTGGGACAGGGTGGTACGAGCAGTACTTC. Translation gives CASSFGTGWYEQYF. The full variable domain, completed using reference TRBV5-6 and TRBJ2-7, is DAGVTQSPTHLIKTRGQQVTLRCSPKSGHDTVSWYQQALGQGPQFIFQYYEEEERQRGNFPDRFSGHQFPNYSSELNVNALLLGDSALYLCASSFGTGWYEQYFGPGTRLTVT.

The chain carries TRBV14 and TRBJ2-7; D uncertain. Per germline, CDR1 SGHDN and CDR2 FVKESK. Trimming pared 8 bases from V and 6 bases from J, leaving 20 bases between. The CDR3 extends over 14 amino acids. CDR3 in amino acids: CASAKLFWRREQYF. The CDR3, as DNA: TGTGCCAGCGCAAAACTTTTCTGGCGGCGCGAGCAGTACTTC.

This clone was seen only a few times. V is TRBV6-6 and J is TRBJ2-7; possibly TRBD2 for D (5 bases). Trimming took off 6 bases at V and 0 bases at J, with 9 bases between the two ends. From germline, CDR1 is MNHNY and CDR2 SVGAGI (reference sequence). The CDR3 length is 13 residues. CDR3 sequence reads: CASSLGVSYEQYF. The CDR3 bases are TGTGCCAGCAGCCTCGGGGTCTCCTACGAGCAGTACTTC.

The chain is built from TRBV5-1 and TRBJ2-7; 9 bases fit TRBD2. CDR3 size: 15 residues. The germline V gene has CDR1 SGHRS and CDR2 YFSETQ. With 4 bases clipped from V and 7 bases from J, the junction kept 12 bases outside the gene matches. The DNA for the CDR3 is TGCGCCAGCAGCCCGGGGGATAGCGGGAGCAGGGAGCAGTACTTC. Protein sequence: CASSPGDSGSREQYF.

The rearrangement links TRBV6-4 to TRBJ2-7, with TRBD1 matching 9 bases. V was pared by 4 bases and J by 0 bases, with 1 base of the junction left unmatched. The CDR3 extends over 14 amino acids. Germline V lookup: CDR1 MRHNA, CDR2 SNTAGT. The CDR3 DNA is TGTGCCAGCAGTGGGGGACAGGGCTCCTACGAGCAGTACTTC. This gives the protein CASSGGQGSYEQYF.

This clone appeared a few times. The gene calls are TRBV7-9 and TRBJ2-6; D is possibly TRBD2 (5 bases). The CDR3 contains 18 residues. The germline gives CDR1 SEHNR, CDR2 FQNEAQ (reference sequence). V shed 2 bases and J shed 2 bases, with 16 bases lying between them. The CDR3 protein is CASSLLLGESTGANVLTF. The CDR3 nucleotides read TGTGCCAGCAGCTTATTGCTTGGGGAGTCTACTGGGGCCAACGTCCTGACTTTC.

V gene TRBV19 combines with J gene TRBJ2-7; D may be TRBD1 (6 bases). Between the trimmed V and J ends, which lost 6 bases and 2 bases, there was a span of 14 bases. CDR1 and CDR2 (germline): LNHDA, SQIVND (reference sequence). CDR3 length: 14 amino acids. The CDR3 region has the DNA TGTGCCAGTAGAAAGGACAGATTCCCCTACGAGCAGTACTTC. Translating gives CASRKDRFPYEQYF.

This chain links TRBV23-1 with TRBJ1-5; tentative D call: TRBD1 (5 bases). TRBV23-1 has ORF status, its function being uncertain. Trimming pared 2 bases from V and 4 bases from J, leaving 18 bases between. This CDR3 contains 17 residues. CDR3 DNA sequence: TGCGCCAGCAGTCAAACCGAGACAGTACCCAAGAATCAGCCCCAGCATTTT. Its protein product is CASSQTETVPKNQPQHF.

This clone was recorded once. J is TRBJ2-1 and V is TRBV7-9; D remains unclear. Trimming left V 5 bases short and J 8 bases short, with 13 bases between. The germline gives CDR1 SEHNR, CDR2 FQNEAQ (reference sequence). The CDR3 sequence is 13 residues long. CDR3 loop: CASSPTLHHEQFF. The DNA of the CDR3 is TGTGCCAGCAGCCCCACTCTTCACCATGAGCAGTTCTTC. The full variable domain, with the rest looked up from reference TRBV7-9 and TRBJ2-1, is DTGVSQNPRHKITKRGQNVTFRCDPISEHNRLYWYRQTLGQGPEFLTYFQNEAQLEKSRLLSDRFSAERPKGSFSTLEIQRTEQGDSAMYLCASSPTLHHEQFFGPGTRLTVL.

By its share, this clone is large. This sample includes further DNA sequences coding for the same CDR3. The genes are TRBV7-9 and TRBJ2-1, with TRBD1 as a possible D gene (6 bases). The length of the CDR3 is 12 residues. CDR1 is SEHNR and CDR2 is FQNEAQ in the germline V gene (reference sequence). The ends were cut back, 1 base at V and 11 bases at J, with 9 bases in the middle. The CDR3 DNA is TGTGCCAGCAGCTTAGTAGGGACACAGCAGTTCTTC. Its translation is CASSLVGTQQFF.